The 8 T cell receptor beta chains reported below all come from one sample, sequenced in a study of T cell repertoires in cytomegalovirus infection. TCRdb ran MiXCR on the reads and lists one entry per CDR3 protein. The sample shows some 200,000 distinct CDR3 sequences, approximately 20% of them seen only once. Sequenced material: PBMCs. Source of these receptors: a human donor in good health (CMV status not recorded). Some clones in this sample may be carry-over from other donors' samples.

V gene TRBV12-3 or TRBV12-4 combines with J gene TRBJ2-5; 7 bases align to TRBD1. This CDR3 contains 14 residues. After removal of 3 bases from V and 5 bases from J, the junction contained 6 bases not matched to a gene. The DNA for the CDR3 is TGTGCCAGCAGTTTCGCACAGGGGTTGGAGACCCAGTACTTC. This encodes CASSFAQGLETQYF.

This chain connects TRBV25-1 to TRBJ2-7; D gene ambiguous. The CDR3 has 13 residues. The V end lost 3 bases, the J end lost 2 bases, and 8 bases lay between the germline ends. Germline V gene data show CDR1 as MGHDK and CDR2 as SYGVNS. The DNA of the CDR3 is TGTGCCAGCAGTGAGATCGGCACCTACGAGCAGTACTTC. It specifies CASSEIGTYEQYF.

This clonotype was detected a few times. The chain combines TRBV14 with TRBJ2-3, with 8 bases lining up with TRBD1. The CDR3 extends over 14 amino acids. The germline CDR1 and CDR2 sequences are SGHDN and FVKESK. The junction had 0 bases not matched to a gene; V was cut back by 1 base and J by 3 bases. This CDR3 reads CASSQGQGTDTQYF. The CDR3 bases are TGTGCCAGCAGCCAAGGACAGGGGACAGATACGCAGTATTTT.

This chain uses TRBV6-1 with TRBJ1-1; D is ambiguous. This CDR3 contains 13 residues. Germline V gives CDR1 MNHNS, CDR2 SASEGT. Trimming cost V 6 bases and J 0 bases, with 8 bases left between them. The CDR3 spells CASSESMNTEAFF. CDR3 nucleotide sequence: TGTGCCAGCAGCGAGTCAATGAACACTGAAGCTTTCTTT.

This clonotype appeared a few times. The J gene is TRBJ2-7, the V gene TRBV12-3 or TRBV12-4, with D unresolved. CDR3 size: 13 residues. V lost 2 bases and J lost 5, with 10 bases in between. The CDR3: CASSLLGRNEQYF. The CDR3 DNA follows: TGTGCCAGCAGTTTACTGGGTCGAAACGAGCAGTACTTC.

The chain joins TRBV19 to TRBJ2-1; D is possibly TRBD2 (5 bases). CDR3 length equals 15 residues. Between the trimmed V and J ends, which lost 5 bases and 1 base, there was a span of 12 bases. Germline loops: CDR1 LNHDA, CDR2 SQIVND (reference sequence). The CDR3 coding sequence is TGTGCCAGTAGTCCCCGGGATCTTTCCTACAATGAGCAGTTCTTC. Amino acid sequence: CASSPRDLSYNEQFF.

This clonotype was picked up a small number of times. V usage is TRBV14 and J usage is TRBJ2-4; weak D call: TRBD2 (5 bases). Germline CDR1 is SGHDN and CDR2 is FVKESK. The ends were cut back, 0 bases at V and 8 bases at J, with 11 bases in the middle. The CDR3 loop spans 14 amino acids. The DNA of the CDR3 is TGTGCCAGCAGCCAAGACCGGGGTCGGGACATTCAGTACTTC. It specifies CASSQDRGRDIQYF. The full variable domain, its missing parts supplied by reference TRBV14 and TRBJ2-4, is EAGVTQFPSHSVIEKGQTVTLRCDPISGHDNLYWYRRVMGKEIKFLLHFVKESKQDESGMPNNRFLAERTGGTYSTLKVQPAELEDSGVYFCASSQDRGRDIQYFGAGTRLSVL.

This clonotype was recorded a few times. This chain joins TRBV20-1 and TRBJ1-2, with TRBD1 identical over 9 bases. CDR1 and CDR2 from the germline V gene are DFQATT and SNEGSKA (reference sequence). CDR3 length: 13 amino acids. CDR3 in DNA: TGCAGCACAGGGGACAGGGTCGGCTATGGCTACACCTTC. This sequence encodes CSTGDRVGYGYTF.